Shown below are 6 T cell receptor beta chains from a single sample sequenced in a study of early T cells in non-severe SARS-CoV-2 infection. TCRdb reanalysed the 5' RACE reads using MiXCR and keeps one entry per CDR3 protein. The sample includes some 78,000 distinct CDR3 sequences, 13% of them seen just once. Sequenced sample: whole blood. Receptors were obtained from an adult who was a healthcare worker with PCR-confirmed SARS-CoV-2 infection or an uninfected control (not recorded which).

This clonotype was picked up a small number of times. This chain joins TRBV30 and TRBJ2-3, with TRBD1 identical over 9 bases. The J segment lost 7 bases and the V segment lost 4 bases, leaving 12 bases of the junction unmatched. The CDR3 is 15 amino acids. Germline-derived CDR1 and CDR2 are GTSNPN and SVGIG (reference sequence). The CDR3 nucleotides read TGTGCCTGGACAGCGAGGGGACAGGGAGTTCATACGCAGTATTTT. It translates to CAWTARGQGVHTQYF.

A few counts support this clonotype. V usage is TRBV12-5 and J usage is TRBJ1-1; D is undetermined. The CDR3 contains 11 residues. Per the germline V gene, CDR1 is LGHNT and CDR2 is FRNRAP. The CDR3 DNA sequence: TGTGTTAGCCGGGAAGTCACTGAAGCTTTCTTT. Translating it yields CVSREVTEAFF. Together with reference TRBV12-5 and TRBJ1-1, the CDR3 gives the full variable domain: DARVTQTPRHKVTEMGQEVTMRCQPILGHNTVFWYRQTMMQGLELLAYFRNRAPLDDSGMPKDRFSAEMPDATLATLKIQPSEPRDSAVYFCVSREVTEAFFGQGTRLTVV.

This clonotype occurred many times. The rearrangement uses TRBV4-1 and TRBJ2-6; D unresolved. CDR3 length equals 15 residues. V lost 2 bases and J 0 bases, leaving 5 bases between the germline ends. In germline, CDR1 is MGHRA, CDR2 YSYEKL. Written as DNA, the CDR3 is TGCGCCAGCAGCCAACCGTCCTCTGGGGCCAACGTCCTGACTTTC. It is translated as CASSQPSSGANVLTF.

CDR3 DNA: TGTGCCAGCAGCTTAGCTCCAACCCACGCATACAATGAGCAGTTCTTC. Translated, it gives CASSLAPTHAYNEQFF. The chain joins TRBV7-2 to TRBJ2-1, with D unclear. There are 16 residues in the CDR3. V lost 0 bases to trimming and J lost 4 bases, with 13 bases between them. Germline V gene sequence: CDR1 SGHTA, CDR2 FQGNSA.

This clonotype was counted at least ten times. The chain combines TRBV7-6 with TRBJ2-7; D is unclear. CDR3 length equals 13 residues. CDR1 and CDR2 from the germline V gene are SGHVS and FNYEAQ. The V end was cut by 2 bases, the J end by 3 bases, with 8 bases between. The CDR3 bases are TGTGCCAGCAGCTTATCCGAGCACTACGAGCAGTACTTC. This sequence encodes CASSLSEHYEQYF.

This clonotype was observed a few times. The chain carries TRBV12-3 or TRBV12-4 and TRBJ1-4; no definite D call. V lost 1 base and J lost 2, with 8 bases in between. This CDR3 is 15 amino acids long. CDR3 amino acids: CASSLEVGTNEKLFF. The CDR3 DNA is TGTGCCAGCAGTTTAGAAGTGGGGACTAATGAAAAACTGTTTTTT.